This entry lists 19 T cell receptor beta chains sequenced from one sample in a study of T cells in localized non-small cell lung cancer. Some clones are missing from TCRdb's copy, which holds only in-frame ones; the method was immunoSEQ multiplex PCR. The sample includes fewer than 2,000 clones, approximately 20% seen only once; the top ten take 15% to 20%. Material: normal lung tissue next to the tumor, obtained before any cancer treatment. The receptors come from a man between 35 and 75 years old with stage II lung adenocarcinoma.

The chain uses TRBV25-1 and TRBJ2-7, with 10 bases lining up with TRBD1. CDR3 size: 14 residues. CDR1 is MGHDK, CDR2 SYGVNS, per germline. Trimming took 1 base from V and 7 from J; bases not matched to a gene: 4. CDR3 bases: TGTGCCAGCAGTGAATTCGACAGGGGGCTAGAGCAGTACTTC. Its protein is CASSEFDRGLEQYF.

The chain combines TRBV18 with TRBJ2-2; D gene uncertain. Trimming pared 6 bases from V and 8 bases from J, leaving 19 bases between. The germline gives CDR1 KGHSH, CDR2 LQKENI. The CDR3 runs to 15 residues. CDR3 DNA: TGTGCCAGCTCCTATCAGGACCCCCTTTGGGGGGAGCTGTTTTTT. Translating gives CASSYQDPLWGELFF.

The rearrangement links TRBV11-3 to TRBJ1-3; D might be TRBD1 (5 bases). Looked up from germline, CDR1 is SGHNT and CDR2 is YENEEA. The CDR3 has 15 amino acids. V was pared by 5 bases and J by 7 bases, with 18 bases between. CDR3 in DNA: TGTGCCAGCAGCCCCGGCCTCTCAGGGAGCAACACCATATATTTT. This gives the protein CASSPGLSGSNTIYF.

CDR3 DNA sequence: TGCGCCAGCAGCACCCCGGGGCCATCCAACACTGAAGCTTTCTTT. It translates to CASSTPGPSNTEAFF. The chain employs TRBV5-1 and TRBJ1-1; weak D call: TRBD1 (5 bases). This CDR3 has 15 amino acids. Germline V gives CDR1 SGHRS, CDR2 YFSETQ. V was trimmed by 4 bases and J by 2 bases, leaving 15 bases between them.

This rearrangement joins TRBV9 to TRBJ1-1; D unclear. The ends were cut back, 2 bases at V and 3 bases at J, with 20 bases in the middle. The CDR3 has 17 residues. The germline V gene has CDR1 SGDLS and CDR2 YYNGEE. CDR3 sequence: CASSVSPQTAGDTEAFF. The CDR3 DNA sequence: TGTGCCAGCAGCGTCAGCCCCCAAACGGCCGGCGACACTGAAGCTTTCTTT. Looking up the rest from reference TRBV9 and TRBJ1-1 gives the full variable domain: DSGVTQTPKHLITATGQRVTLRCSPRSGDLSVYWYQQSLDQGLQFLIQYYNGEERAKGNILERFSAQQFPDLHSELNLSSLELGDSALYFCASSVSPQTAGDTEAFFGQGTRLTVV.

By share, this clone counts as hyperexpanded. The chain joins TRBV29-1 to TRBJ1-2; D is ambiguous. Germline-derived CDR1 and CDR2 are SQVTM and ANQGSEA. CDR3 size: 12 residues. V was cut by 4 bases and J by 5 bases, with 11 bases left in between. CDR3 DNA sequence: TGCAGCGTTGTGGCCGGTACTTATGGCTACACCTTC. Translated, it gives CSVVAGTYGYTF.

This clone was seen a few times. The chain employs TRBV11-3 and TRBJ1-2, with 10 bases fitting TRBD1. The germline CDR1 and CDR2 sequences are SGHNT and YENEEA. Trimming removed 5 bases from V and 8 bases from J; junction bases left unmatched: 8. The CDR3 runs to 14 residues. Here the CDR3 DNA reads TGTGCCAGCAGCCGGACAGGGGGTAGTGTGGGCTACACCTTC. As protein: CASSRTGGSVGYTF.

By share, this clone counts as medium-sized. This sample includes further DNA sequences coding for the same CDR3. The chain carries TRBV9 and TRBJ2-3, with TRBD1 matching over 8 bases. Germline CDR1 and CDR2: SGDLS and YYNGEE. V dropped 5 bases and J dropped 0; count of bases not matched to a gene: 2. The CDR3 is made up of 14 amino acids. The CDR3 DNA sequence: TGTGCCAGCAGGGACAGGGTTAGCACAGATACGCAGTATTTT. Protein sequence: CASRDRVSTDTQYF.

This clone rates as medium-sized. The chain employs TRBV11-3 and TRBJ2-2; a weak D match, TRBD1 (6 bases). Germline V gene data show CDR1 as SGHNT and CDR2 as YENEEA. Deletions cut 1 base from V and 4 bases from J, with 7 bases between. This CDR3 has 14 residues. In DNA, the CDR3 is TGTGCCAGCAGCTTAGGGGGGCCCACCGGGGAGCTGTTTTTT. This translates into CASSLGGPTGELFF.

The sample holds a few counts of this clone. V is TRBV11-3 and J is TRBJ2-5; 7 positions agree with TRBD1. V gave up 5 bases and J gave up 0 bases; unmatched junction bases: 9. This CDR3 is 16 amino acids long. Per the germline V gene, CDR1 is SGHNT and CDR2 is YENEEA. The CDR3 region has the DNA TGTGCCAGCAGCGTGGACAGGATGGAATACCAAGAGACCCAGTACTTC. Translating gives CASSVDRMEYQETQYF.

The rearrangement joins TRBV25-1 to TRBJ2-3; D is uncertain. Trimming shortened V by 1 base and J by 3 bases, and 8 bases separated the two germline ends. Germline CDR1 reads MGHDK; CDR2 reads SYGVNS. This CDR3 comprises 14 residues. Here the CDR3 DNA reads TGTGCCAGCAGTGAATTCAGCTTAACAGATACGCAGTATTTT. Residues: CASSEFSLTDTQYF.

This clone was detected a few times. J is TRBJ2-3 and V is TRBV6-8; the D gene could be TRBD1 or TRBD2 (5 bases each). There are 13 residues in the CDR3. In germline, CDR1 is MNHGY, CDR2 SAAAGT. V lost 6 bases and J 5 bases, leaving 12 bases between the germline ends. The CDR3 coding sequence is TGTGCCAGCAGCCCGGGGCCGGAAGATACGCAGTATTTT. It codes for CASSPGPEDTQYF.

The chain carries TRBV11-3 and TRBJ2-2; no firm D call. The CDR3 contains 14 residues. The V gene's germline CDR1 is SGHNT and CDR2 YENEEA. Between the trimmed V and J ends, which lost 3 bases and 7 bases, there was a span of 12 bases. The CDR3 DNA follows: TGTGCCAGCAGCTTTGGCGGCGGCGGCGGGGAGCTGTTTTTT. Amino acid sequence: CASSFGGGGGELFF.

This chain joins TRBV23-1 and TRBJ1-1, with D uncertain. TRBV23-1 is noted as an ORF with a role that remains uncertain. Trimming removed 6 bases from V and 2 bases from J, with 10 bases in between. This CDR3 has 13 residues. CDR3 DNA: TGCGCCAGCAGCCCCGGGCCTAACACTGAAGCTTTCTTT. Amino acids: CASSPGPNTEAFF.

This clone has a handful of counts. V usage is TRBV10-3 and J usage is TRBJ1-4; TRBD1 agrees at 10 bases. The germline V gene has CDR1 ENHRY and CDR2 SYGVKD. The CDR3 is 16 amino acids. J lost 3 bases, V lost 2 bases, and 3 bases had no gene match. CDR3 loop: CAISERTGGSNEKLFF. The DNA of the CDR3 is TGTGCCATCAGTGAGAGGACAGGGGGATCTAATGAAAAACTGTTTTTT.

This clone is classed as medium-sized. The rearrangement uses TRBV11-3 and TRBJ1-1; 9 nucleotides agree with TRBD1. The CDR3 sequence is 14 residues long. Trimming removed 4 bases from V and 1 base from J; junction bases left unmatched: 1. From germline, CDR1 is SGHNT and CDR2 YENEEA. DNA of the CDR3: TGTGCCAGCAGCTCGACAGGGGGGAACACTGAAGCTTTCTTT. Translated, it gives CASSSTGGNTEAFF.

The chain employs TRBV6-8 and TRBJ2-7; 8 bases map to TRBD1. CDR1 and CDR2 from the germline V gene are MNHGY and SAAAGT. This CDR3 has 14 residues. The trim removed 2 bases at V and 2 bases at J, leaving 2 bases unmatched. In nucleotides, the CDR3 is TGTGCCAGCAGTTACGGGACAGGACCCTACGAGCAGTACGTC. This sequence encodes CASSYGTGPYEQYV.

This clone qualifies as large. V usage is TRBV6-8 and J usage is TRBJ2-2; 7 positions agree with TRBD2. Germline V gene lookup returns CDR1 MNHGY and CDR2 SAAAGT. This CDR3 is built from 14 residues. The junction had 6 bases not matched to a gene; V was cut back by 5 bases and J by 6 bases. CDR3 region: CASSQTSTPGELFF. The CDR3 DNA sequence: TGTGCCAGCAGTCAGACTAGCACCCCCGGGGAGCTGTTTTTT.

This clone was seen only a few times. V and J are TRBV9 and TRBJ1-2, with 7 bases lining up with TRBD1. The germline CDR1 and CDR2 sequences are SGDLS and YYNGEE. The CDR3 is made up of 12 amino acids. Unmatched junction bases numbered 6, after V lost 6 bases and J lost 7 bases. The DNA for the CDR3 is TGTGCCAGCACCGGGACAGATCCTGGCTACACCTTC. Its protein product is CASTGTDPGYTF.